This record looks at one TCR beta chain sequence and its context. What it recognizes is unknown. Data came from immunoSEQ multiplex PCR; TCRdb stores just in-frame clones and leaves some out. The sample contains about 350,000 clones, around 83% of which appear only once. This sample was included in a study of Ad26.COV2.S vaccination and SARS-CoV-2 variants. The overall study: Recipients of Ad26.COV2.S got it intramuscularly, once or twice 56 days apart. Study-wide results and caveats: Using TCR breadth and depth analyses may have led to underestimated total T cell responses.

Treatment reported: about 20 received Ad26.COV2.S at low or high dose, single or two shots; roughly 5 received placebo; per-sample allocation not given. Collection of samples fell on day 63 after the first vaccine or placebo injection. Recruitment in Boston yielded a donor of adult age, 18-55 years. Vaccination employed an Ad26 vector expressing the Wuhan-strain SARS-CoV-2 spike. This sample comprised peripheral blood, obtained in a trial of Ad26.COV2.S vaccine versus placebo. This TCR came from a person between 18 and 60 years old who received the Ad26.COV2.S COVID-19 vaccine or a placebo.

CDR3: CASSYSGKETQYF. The CDR3 nucleotides read TGTGCCAGCAGTTACTCGGGGAAAGAGACCCAGTACTTC. V usage is TRBV12-3 or TRBV12-4 and J usage is TRBJ2-5, with a weak D call TRBD2 (5 bases). This CDR3 has 13 residues. The V end was cut by 4 bases, the J end by 3 bases, with 9 bases between.